The rows below give T cell receptor beta chains drawn from one sample of a study of blood T cell repertoires in COVID-19. This table comes from immunoSEQ multiplex PCR, and its TCRdb copy is limited to in-frame clones, with some not included. The table has under 200,000 clones, 88% seen once. Sequences were obtained from peripheral blood. Source of these receptors: a man aged 40-49 years with active or convalescent COVID-19. Each CDR3 is given with its conserved first and last residue. The order of the fields is J gene, D gene, V gene, clone size, CDR3 DNA, CDR3 protein. D genes are given only for firm matches. Clone size is shown for a subset of rows, as once, few, many or a class of expanded clone.

>TRBJ1-5|NA|TRBV30|NA
TGTGCCTGGAGACGAGGGGGAGGGAGCAATCAGCCCCAGCATTTT
CAWRRGGGSNQPQHF
>TRBJ1-1|NA|TRBV6-5|NA
TGTGCCAGCAGATCCGCAGGGGCCGAAGCTTTCTTT
CASRSAGAEAFF
>TRBJ2-2|TRBD1|TRBV5-1|NA
TGCGCCAGCAGCCCCAGGACAGGGGGTACCACCGGGGAGCTGTTTTTT
CASSPRTGGTTGELFF
>TRBJ1-1|TRBD1|TRBV5-4|once
TGTGCCAGCAGTTTAATCCGACAGGGCAGTGAAGCTTTCTTT
CASSLIRQGSEAFF
>TRBJ2-3|TRBD1|TRBV2|NA
TGTGCCAGCAGTGAACGCATGACAGGGGCAGATACGCAGTATTTT
CASSERMTGADTQYF
>TRBJ2-4|TRBD1|TRBV7-9|NA
TGTGCCAGCAGCTTACAGGGGGTGGGCAACATTCAGTACTTC
CASSLQGVGNIQYF
>TRBJ1-2|NA|TRBV6-1|many
TGTGCCAGCAGTGACAGACAGATTTCTGGCTACACCTTC
CASSDRQISGYTF
>TRBJ1-4|NA|TRBV9|NA
TGTGCCAGCAGCAGCCAGGGTCCGGGCCAGGAAAAACTGTTTTTT
CASSSQGPGQEKLFF
>TRBJ2-2|TRBD1|TRBV28|NA
TGTGCCAGCAGTACCCGACAGGGCACGAACACCGGGGAGCTGTTTTTT
CASSTRQGTNTGELFF
>TRBJ2-1|NA|TRBV11-2|NA
TGTGCCAGCAGCTTGGTGCCCGGGACAACCTCTTCTGATGAGCAGTTCTTC
CASSLVPGTTSSDEQFF
>TRBJ1-5|NA|TRBV28|NA
TGTGCCAGCAGTTTGGCACAGGGTTTCGGAAGCAATCAGCCCCAGCATTTT
CASSLAQGFGSNQPQHF
>TRBJ2-7|NA|TRBV2|NA
TGTGCCAGCAGTGAAGACGGGAGTGTCGGCGAGCAGTACTTC
CASSEDGSVGEQYF
>TRBJ2-6|NA|TRBV5-6|NA
TGTGCCAGCAGCTTCAGGGACTCTGGGGCCAACGTCCTGACTTTC
CASSFRDSGANVLTF
>TRBJ1-4|TRBD1|TRBV7-9|NA
TGTGCCAGCAGCCACAACCTCCGACAGGGGGGTGAAAAACTGTTTTTT
CASSHNLRQGGEKLFF
>TRBJ2-2|TRBD2|TRBV4-3|few
TGCGCCAGCAGCCAAGACTTAAGCGGGGGAGCCACCGGGGAGCTGTTTTTT
CASSQDLSGGATGELFF
>TRBJ1-1|TRBD1|TRBV2|NA
TGTGCCAGCAGTGAAGCGGGCAGGGGGCGTGCTTTCTTT
CASSEAGRGRAFF
>TRBJ1-1|NA|TRBV3-1/TRBV3-2|few
TGTGCCAGCAGCCAAGGTCCAGTGGCTGAAGCTTTCTTT
CASSQGPVAEAFF
>TRBJ2-2|NA|TRBV29-1|once
TGCAGCGTGTCAGGGCAGAACACCGGGGAGCTGTTTTTT
CSVSGQNTGELFF
>TRBJ2-3|NA|TRBV30|NA
TGTGCCTGGAGTGTTGGCGGGGCTAGCACAGATACGCAGTATTTT
CAWSVGGASTDTQYF
>TRBJ2-7|TRBD2|TRBV6-2/TRBV6-3|NA
TGTGCCAGCAGTCCGCCCCACCGCCTAGCGGGGGCCCTCTACGAGCAGTACTTC
CASSPPHRLAGALYEQYF
>TRBJ1-5|NA|TRBV2|NA
TGTGCCAGCAGTGAATTCAGGGGTAATCAGCCCCAGCATTTT
CASSEFRGNQPQHF
>TRBJ2-7|TRBD1|TRBV28|NA
TGTGCCAGCAGTTCCCCGGGACAGGGATTAGGCGAGCAGTACTTC
CASSSPGQGLGEQYF
>TRBJ1-4|NA|TRBV4-3|NA
TGCGCCAGCAGCAAGGACAGTGCAACTAATGAAAAACTGTTTTTT
CASSKDSATNEKLFF
>TRBJ1-2|TRBD1|TRBV6-1|NA
TGTGCCAGCAGTGAAGAGCGTAATCACAGGGGGCGGATAGGAGGAAAGGGCTATGGCTACACCTTC
CASSEERNHRGRIGGKGYGYTF
>TRBJ1-6|TRBD1|TRBV27|many
TGTGCCAGCAGTTTATTCGGGGGACAGGGGCTGATTTCACCCCTCCACTTT
CASSLFGGQGLISPLHF
>TRBJ2-1|NA|TRBV5-1|NA
TGCGCCAGCAGCTTGGCTAATTGGTTTCGAGGCAGCTCCTACAATGAGCAGTTCTTC
CASSLANWFRGSSYNEQFF
>TRBJ1-1|TRBD1|TRBV7-2|NA
TGTGCCAGCAGCTGGACAGGGAGGAACACTGAAGCTTTCTTT
CASSWTGRNTEAFF
>TRBJ1-5|NA|TRBV19|NA
TGTGCCAGTAGGGCCCCAGGGGCTAGCAATCAGCCCCAGCATTTT
CASRAPGASNQPQHF
>TRBJ2-1|TRBD1|TRBV6-5|NA
TGTGCCAGCAGCCGCGGGACAGGAAAGAACAATGAGCAGTTCTTC
CASSRGTGKNNEQFF
>TRBJ2-1|TRBD2|TRBV10-2|NA
TGCGCCAGCAGACCTAGCGGGGGGGCGGATGAGCAGTTCTTC
CASRPSGGADEQFF